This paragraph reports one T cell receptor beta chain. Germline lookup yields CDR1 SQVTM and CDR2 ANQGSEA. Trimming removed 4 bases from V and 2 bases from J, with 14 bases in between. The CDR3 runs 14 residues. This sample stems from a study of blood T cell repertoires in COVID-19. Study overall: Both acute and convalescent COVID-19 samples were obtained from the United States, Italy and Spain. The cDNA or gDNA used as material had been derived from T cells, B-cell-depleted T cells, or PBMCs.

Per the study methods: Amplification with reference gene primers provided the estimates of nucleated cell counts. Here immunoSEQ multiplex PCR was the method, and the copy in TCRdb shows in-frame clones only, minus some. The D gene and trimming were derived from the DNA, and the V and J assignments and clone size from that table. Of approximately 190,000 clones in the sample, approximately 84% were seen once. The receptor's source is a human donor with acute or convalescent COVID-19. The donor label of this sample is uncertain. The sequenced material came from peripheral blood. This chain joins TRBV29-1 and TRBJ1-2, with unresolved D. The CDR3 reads CSVGTPGRNYGYTF. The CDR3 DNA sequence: TGCAGCGTTGGGACTCCCGGGAGAAACTATGGCTACACCTTC. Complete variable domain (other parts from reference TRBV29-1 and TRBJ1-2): SAVISQKPSRDICQRGTSLTIQCQVDSQVTMMFWYRQQPGQSLTLIATANQGSEATYESGFVIDKFPISRPNLTFSTLTVSNMSPEDSSIYLCSVGTPGRNYGYTFGSGTRLTVV.